This paragraph reports one T cell receptor (beta chain). What it binds is unknown. The data are from a study of chemoradiotherapy in HPV16-positive cancers. Background on the study: Candidate HPV-specific T-cell clones and common TCR motifs came from functional assays in a couple of HPV16-positive patients. Points from the study as a whole: Candidate HPV-specific clones and E7-related TCR motifs grew in tumor during treatment.

CDR1 GTSNPN and CDR2 SVGIG come from the germline V gene (reference sequence). The CDR3 extends over 13 amino acids. The V gene lost 1 base and the J gene lost 4 bases, with 10 bases spanning the gap. Over chemoradiotherapy, repertoires were sampled more than once. TCRdb's table, derived via immunoSEQ multiplex PCR, lists solely in-frame clones and lacks some. The sample has around 12,000 clones; roughly 80% are singletons. This chain connects TRBV30 to TRBJ1-2; D call uncertain. This receptor was identified in a human donor with HPV-associated anogenital cancer. The sample was taken from a patient who underwent chemoradiotherapy. CDR3 coding DNA: TGTGCCTGGAGTGCGGTTTCCCGCTATGGCTACACCTTC. Its protein is CAWSAVSRYGYTF.